One and the same sample provided the 4 T cell receptor beta chains below, sequenced in a study of spatial heterogeneity in lung cancer. TCRdb re-analysed the 5' RACE reads in MiXCR, keeping a single row per CDR3 protein. This table holds 36,000 or so distinct CDR3 sequences, roughly 5% found once. Time point described: sample taken at primary tumor resection. Unsorted whole RNA from tumor, nontumor lung or frozen PBMC underwent sequencing. Sequenced material: PBMCs, taken at surgery. The receptor source for this set is a female donor with early-stage non-small cell lung cancer.

This clonotype has ten or more counts. The chain is built from TRBV6-1 and TRBJ2-5, with no clear D. Deletions cut 5 bases from V and 1 base from J, with 8 bases between. Looked up from germline, CDR1 is MNHNS and CDR2 is SASEGT. CDR3 length: 13 residues. DNA of the CDR3: TGTGCCAGCAGTTTCAGTACCCAAGAGACCCAGTACTTC. This translates into CASSFSTQETQYF.

This clonotype was seen ten or more times. The chain is built from TRBV11-3 and TRBJ1-3; TRBD1 agrees at 8 bases. CDR1 is SGHNT, CDR2 YENEEA, per germline. J lost 7 bases, V lost 5 bases, and 4 bases had no gene match. The CDR3 has 13 residues. The CDR3 sequence is CASSIRQGNTIYF. The CDR3 coding sequence is TGTGCCAGCAGCATACGACAGGGGAACACCATATATTTT.

This clonotype was seen a few times. The chain is built from TRBV5-4 and TRBJ2-2; TRBD1 agrees at 10 bases. CDR1 and CDR2 (germline): SGHNT, YYREEE (reference sequence). The CDR3 runs to 18 residues. V lost 4 bases and J lost 4; bases outside the gene matches: 13. CDR3 DNA: TGTGCCAGCAGCCCAATGGCGCCGGGACAGGGGAGCACCGGGGAGCTGTTTTTT. It codes for CASSPMAPGQGSTGELFF.

The J gene is TRBJ2-3, the V gene TRBV20-1; D is unclear. The CDR3 has 14 amino acids. Between the trimmed V and J ends, which lost 6 bases and 2 bases, there was a span of 15 bases. Looked up from germline, CDR1 is DFQATT and CDR2 is SNEGSKA (reference sequence). The CDR3 loop is CSAPRLDFTDTQYF. In DNA, the CDR3 is TGCAGTGCCCCCCGCCTCGACTTCACAGATACGCAGTATTTT.